The source of this T cell receptor beta chain is a study of T cells in Graves' hyperthyroidism and ophthalmopathy. Study-level results: Blood also held most thyroid clonotypes expanded beyond 0.001.

What was amplified from RNA transcripts were TCR beta CDR3 regions. The HTBI primer set served for first-round RT-PCR of the TCR CDR3. Each CDR3 protein is one row after TCRdb ran MiXCR on the multiplex PCR reads. The repertoire holds 490,000 or so distinct CDR3 sequences, with roughly 23% as singletons. In this sample, this clonotype turned up a few times. Antigen unknown. The germline V and J ends were trimmed by 7 bases and 5 bases, with 21 bases remaining between them. From germline, CDR1 is SGHRS and CDR2 YFSETQ. The CDR3 sequence is 15 residues long. This sequence joins TRBV5-1 and TRBJ2-5; D gene unclear. The source material was blood. This receptor was obtained from a woman in her 70s with Graves' ophthalmopathy. The CDR3, as DNA: TGCGCCAGCTCCACGGGTTCAGTAAGTTTGGAGACCCAGTACTTC. It specifies CASSTGSVSLETQYF.